The clone carrying this T cell receptor (beta chain) was counted only a few times. The data derive from a study of T-cell memory formation after mild COVID-19. TCRdb re-called the 5' RACE reads with MiXCR, one entry per CDR3 protein. The sample records approximately 250,000 distinct CDR3 sequences, around 17% being singletons. CDR1 SGHVS and CDR2 FNYEAQ come from the germline V gene. The CDR3 extends over 13 amino acids. V lost 2 bases and J 7 bases, leaving 12 bases between the germline ends. The specimen sequenced was PBMCs or a T cell subset sorted from them (not recorded which). The receptor was isolated from a man younger than 35 who had mild COVID-19 (a few samples of this study predate the infection). Cell type and time point are not known. J is TRBJ2-7 and V is TRBV7-6; perhaps TRBD2 as D (6 bases). DNA for the CDR3: TGTGCCAGCAGCTTAAGGGCGGCGGGGGAGCAGTACTTC. Amino acids: CASSLRAAGEQYF.